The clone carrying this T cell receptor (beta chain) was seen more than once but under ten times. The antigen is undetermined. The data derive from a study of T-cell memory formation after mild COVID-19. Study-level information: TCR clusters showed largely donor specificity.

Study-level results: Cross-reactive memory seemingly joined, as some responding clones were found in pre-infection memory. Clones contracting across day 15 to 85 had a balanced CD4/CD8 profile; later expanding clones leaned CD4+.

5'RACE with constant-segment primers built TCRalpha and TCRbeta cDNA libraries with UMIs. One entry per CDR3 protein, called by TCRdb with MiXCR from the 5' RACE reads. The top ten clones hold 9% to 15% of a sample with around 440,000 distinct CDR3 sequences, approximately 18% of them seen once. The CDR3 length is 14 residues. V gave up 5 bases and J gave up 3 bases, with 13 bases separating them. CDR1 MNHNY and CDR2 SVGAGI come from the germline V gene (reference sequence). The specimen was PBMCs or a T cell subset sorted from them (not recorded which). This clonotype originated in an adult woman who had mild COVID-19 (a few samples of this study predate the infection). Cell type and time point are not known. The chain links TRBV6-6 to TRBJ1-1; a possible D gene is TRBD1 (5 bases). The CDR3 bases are TGTGCCAGCAGTGCCCTCACGGGGGACACTGAAGCTTTCTTT. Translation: CASSALTGDTEAFF.